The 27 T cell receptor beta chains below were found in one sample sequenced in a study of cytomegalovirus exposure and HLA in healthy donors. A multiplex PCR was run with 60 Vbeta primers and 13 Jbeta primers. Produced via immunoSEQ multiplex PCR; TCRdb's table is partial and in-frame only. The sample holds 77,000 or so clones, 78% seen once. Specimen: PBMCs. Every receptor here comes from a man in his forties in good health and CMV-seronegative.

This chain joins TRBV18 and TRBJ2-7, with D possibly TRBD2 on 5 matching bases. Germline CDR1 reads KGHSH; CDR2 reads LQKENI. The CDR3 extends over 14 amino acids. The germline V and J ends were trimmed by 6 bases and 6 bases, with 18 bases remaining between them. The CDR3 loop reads CASSKAAGQGEQYF. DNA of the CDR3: TGTGCCAGCTCCAAAGCGGCGGGCCAAGGCGAGCAGTACTTC.

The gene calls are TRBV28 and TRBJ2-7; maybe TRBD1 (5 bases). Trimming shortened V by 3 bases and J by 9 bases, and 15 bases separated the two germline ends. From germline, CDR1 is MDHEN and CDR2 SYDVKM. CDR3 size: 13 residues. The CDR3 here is CASSLVTGDGQYF. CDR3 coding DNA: TGTGCCAGCAGTTTGGTTACAGGCGACGGGCAGTACTTC.

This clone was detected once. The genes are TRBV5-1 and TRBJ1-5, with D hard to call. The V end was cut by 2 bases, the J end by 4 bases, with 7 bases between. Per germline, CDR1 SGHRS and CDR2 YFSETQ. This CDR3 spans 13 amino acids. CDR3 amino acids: CASSLDLNQPQHF. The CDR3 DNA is TGCGCCAGCAGCTTAGATCTAAATCAGCCCCAGCATTTT.

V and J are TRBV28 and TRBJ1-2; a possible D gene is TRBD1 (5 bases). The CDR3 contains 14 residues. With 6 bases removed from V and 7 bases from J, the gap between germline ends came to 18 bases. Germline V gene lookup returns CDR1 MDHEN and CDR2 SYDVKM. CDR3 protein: CASRKGGVPAGYTF. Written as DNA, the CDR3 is TGTGCCAGCAGAAAAGGAGGGGTGCCTGCTGGCTACACCTTC.

The CDR3 here is CASSRTGDSYEQYF. The CDR3 bases are TGTGCCAGCAGCCGGACAGGGGATTCGTACGAGCAGTACTTC. The rearrangement links TRBV7-6 to TRBJ2-7, with 9 bases aligning to TRBD1. Germline V gene lookup returns CDR1 SGHVS and CDR2 FNYEAQ. CDR3 length: 14 amino acids. J gave up 4 bases and V 5 bases, and 6 bases lay outside the gene matches.

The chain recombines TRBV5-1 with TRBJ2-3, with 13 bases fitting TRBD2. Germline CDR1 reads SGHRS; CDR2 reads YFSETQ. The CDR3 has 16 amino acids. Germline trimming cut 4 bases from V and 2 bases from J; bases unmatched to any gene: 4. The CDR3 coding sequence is TGCGCCAGCAGCAGACTAGCGGGAGGCCTCACAGATACGCAGTATTTT. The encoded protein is CASSRLAGGLTDTQYF.

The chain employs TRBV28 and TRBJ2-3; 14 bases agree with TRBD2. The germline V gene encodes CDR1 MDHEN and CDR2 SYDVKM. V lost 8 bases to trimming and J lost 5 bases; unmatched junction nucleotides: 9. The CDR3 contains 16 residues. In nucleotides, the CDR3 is TGTGCCAGCCAAGGACTAGCGGGAGGCAGGAAAGATACGCAGTATTTT. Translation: CASQGLAGGRKDTQYF. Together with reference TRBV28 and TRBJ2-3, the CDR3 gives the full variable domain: DVKVTQSSRYLVKRTGEKVFLECVQDMDHENMFWYRQDPGLGLRLIYFSYDVKMKEKGDIPEGYSVSREKKERFSLILESASTNQTSMYLCASQGLAGGRKDTQYFGPGTRLTVL.

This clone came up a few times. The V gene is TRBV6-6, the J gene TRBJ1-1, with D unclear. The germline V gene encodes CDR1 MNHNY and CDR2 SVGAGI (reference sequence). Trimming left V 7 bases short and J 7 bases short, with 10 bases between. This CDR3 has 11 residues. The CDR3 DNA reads TGTGCCAGCACCTACGGGGTTGAAGCTTTCTTT. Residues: CASTYGVEAFF.

CDR3 loop: CASSVGASGLSYEQYF. CDR3 sequence (DNA): TGTGCCAGCAGTGTAGGGGCTAGCGGGCTCTCCTACGAGCAGTACTTC. The chain combines TRBV6-1 with TRBJ2-7; 8 nucleotides agree with TRBD2. Per the germline V gene, CDR1 is MNHNS and CDR2 is SASEGT. CDR3 size: 16 residues. The V and J ends lost 4 bases and 0 bases, in that order; junction bases with no gene match: 8.

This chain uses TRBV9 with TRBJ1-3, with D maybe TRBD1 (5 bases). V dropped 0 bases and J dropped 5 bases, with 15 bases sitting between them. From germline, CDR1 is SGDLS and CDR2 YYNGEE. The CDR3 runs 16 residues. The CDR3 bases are TGTGCCAGCAGCGTAGCGGGGGACCTGTCGCGAAACACCATATATTTT. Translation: CASSVAGDLSRNTIYF.

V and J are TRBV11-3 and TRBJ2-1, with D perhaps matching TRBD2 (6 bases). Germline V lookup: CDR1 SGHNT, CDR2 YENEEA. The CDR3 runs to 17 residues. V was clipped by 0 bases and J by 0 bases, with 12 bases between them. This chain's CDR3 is CASSLEGGGASYNEQFF. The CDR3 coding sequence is TGTGCCAGCAGCTTAGAAGGTGGCGGGGCCTCCTACAATGAGCAGTTCTTC.

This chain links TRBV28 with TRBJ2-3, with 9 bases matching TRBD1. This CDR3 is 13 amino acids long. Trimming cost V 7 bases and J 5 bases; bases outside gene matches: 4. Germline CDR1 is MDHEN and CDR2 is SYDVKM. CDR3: CASNPGQGDTQYF. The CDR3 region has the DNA TGTGCCAGCAACCCGGGACAGGGAGATACGCAGTATTTT.

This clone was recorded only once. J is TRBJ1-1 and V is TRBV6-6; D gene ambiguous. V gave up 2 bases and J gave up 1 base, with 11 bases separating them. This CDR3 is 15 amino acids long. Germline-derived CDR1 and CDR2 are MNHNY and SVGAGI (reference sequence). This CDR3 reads CASSYQVQTNTEAFF. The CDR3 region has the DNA TGTGCCAGCAGTTACCAGGTACAGACGAACACTGAAGCTTTCTTT.

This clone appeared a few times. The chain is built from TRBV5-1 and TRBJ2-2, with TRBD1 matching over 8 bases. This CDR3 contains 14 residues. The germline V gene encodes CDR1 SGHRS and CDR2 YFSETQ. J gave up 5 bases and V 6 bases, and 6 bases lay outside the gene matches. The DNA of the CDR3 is TGCGCCAGCACCGCAGGGGGCGGAACCGGGGAGCTGTTTTTT. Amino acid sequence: CASTAGGGTGELFF.

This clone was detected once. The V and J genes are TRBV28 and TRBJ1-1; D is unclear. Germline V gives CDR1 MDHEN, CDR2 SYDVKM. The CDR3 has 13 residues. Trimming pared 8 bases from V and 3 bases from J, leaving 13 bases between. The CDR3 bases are TGTGCCAGCTTTGGAGGTTTAGACACTGAAGCTTTCTTT. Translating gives CASFGGLDTEAFF.

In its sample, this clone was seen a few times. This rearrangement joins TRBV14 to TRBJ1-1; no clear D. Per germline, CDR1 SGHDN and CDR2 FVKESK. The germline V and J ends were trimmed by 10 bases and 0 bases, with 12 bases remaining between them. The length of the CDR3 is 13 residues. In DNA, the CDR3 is TGTGCCACCTCGCGCGGGTTGAACACTGAAGCTTTCTTT. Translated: CATSRGLNTEAFF.

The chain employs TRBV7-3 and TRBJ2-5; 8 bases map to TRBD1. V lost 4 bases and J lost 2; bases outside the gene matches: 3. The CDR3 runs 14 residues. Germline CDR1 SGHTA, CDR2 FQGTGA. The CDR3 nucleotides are TGTGCCAGCAGCTCCGACAGGGGACAAGAGACCCAGTACTTC. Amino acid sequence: CASSSDRGQETQYF.

The CDR3 region has the DNA TGTGCCAGCAGTGAATTTAGACAGCAAGAGACCCAGTACTTC. It translates to CASSEFRQQETQYF. The rearrangement uses TRBV25-1 and TRBJ2-5, with a possible D match to TRBD1 (5 bases). CDR1 is MGHDK, CDR2 SYGVNS, per germline. The CDR3 runs to 14 residues. The germline V and J ends were trimmed by 1 base and 2 bases, with 8 bases remaining between them. Complete variable domain (other parts from reference TRBV25-1 and TRBJ2-5): EADIYQTPRYLVIGTGKKITLECSQTMGHDKMYWYQQDPGMELHLIHYSYGVNSTEKGDLSSESTVSRIRTEHFPLTLESARPSHTSQYLCASSEFRQQETQYFGPGTRLLVL.

The CDR3 here is CASKQGADTEAFF. CDR3 coding DNA: TGTGCCAGCAAACAGGGGGCGGACACTGAAGCTTTCTTT. J is TRBJ1-1 and V is TRBV7-9; 9 nucleotides line up with TRBD1. This CDR3 is built from 13 residues. Losses at the gene ends were 7 bases for V and 3 bases for J; bases not matched to a gene: 3. Looked up from germline, CDR1 is SEHNR and CDR2 is FQNEAQ (reference sequence).

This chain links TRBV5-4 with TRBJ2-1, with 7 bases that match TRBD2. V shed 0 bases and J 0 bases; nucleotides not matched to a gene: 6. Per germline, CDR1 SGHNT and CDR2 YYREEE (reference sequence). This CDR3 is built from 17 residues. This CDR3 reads CASSLESRGSSYNEQFF. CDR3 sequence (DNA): TGTGCCAGCAGCTTGGAGTCCCGCGGGAGCTCCTACAATGAGCAGTTCTTC.

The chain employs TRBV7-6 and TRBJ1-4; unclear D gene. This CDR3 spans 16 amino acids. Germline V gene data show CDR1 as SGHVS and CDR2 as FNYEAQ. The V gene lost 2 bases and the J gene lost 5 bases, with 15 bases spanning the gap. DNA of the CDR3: TGTGCCAGCAGCTTACAGTCTGAGGGTCGGAATGAAAAACTGTTTTTT. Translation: CASSLQSEGRNEKLFF.

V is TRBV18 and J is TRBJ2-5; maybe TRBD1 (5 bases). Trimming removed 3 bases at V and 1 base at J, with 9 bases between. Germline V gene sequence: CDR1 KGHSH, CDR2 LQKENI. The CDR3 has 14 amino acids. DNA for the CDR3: TGTGCCAGCTCACCTCAGGGAATCCAAGAGACCCAGTACTTC. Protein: CASSPQGIQETQYF.

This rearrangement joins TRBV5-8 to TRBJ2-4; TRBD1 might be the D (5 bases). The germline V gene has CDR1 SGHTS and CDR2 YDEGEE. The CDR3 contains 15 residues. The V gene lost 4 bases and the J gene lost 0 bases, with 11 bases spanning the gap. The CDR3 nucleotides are TGTGCCAGCAGCCGACAGCCTCTAGCCAAAAACATTCAGTACTTC. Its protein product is CASSRQPLAKNIQYF. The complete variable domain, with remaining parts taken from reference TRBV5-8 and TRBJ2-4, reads EAGVTQSPTHLIKTRGQQATLRCSPISGHTSVYWYQQALGLGLQFLLWYDEGEERNRGNFPPRFSGRQFPNYSSELNVNALELEDSALYLCASSRQPLAKNIQYFGAGTRLSVL.

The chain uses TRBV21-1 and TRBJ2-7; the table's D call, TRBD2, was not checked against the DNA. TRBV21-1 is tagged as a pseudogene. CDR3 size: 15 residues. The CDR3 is CASSKGRDPPYEQYF. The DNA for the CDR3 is TGTGCCAGCAGCAAAGGGCGGGACCCGCCCTACGAGCAGTACTTC.

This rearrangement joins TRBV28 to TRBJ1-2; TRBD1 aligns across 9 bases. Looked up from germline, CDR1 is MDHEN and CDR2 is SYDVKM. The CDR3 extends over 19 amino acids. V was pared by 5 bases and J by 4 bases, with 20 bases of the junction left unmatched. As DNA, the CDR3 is TGTGCCAGCAGTCTGGGGACAGGGTATTTTATCGAAGGGTTCTATGGCTACACCTTC. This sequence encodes CASSLGTGYFIEGFYGYTF.

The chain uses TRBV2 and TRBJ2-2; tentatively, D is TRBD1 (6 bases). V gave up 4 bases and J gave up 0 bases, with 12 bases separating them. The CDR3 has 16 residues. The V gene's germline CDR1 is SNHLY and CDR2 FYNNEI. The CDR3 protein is CASSAEGTSNTGELFF. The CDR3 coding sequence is TGTGCCAGCAGTGCAGAAGGGACATCGAACACCGGGGAGCTGTTTTTT.

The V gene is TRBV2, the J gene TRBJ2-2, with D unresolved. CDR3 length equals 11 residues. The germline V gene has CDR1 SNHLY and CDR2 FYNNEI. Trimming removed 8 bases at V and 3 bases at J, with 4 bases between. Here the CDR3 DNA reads TGTGCCAGCCAGGACACCGGGGAGCTGTTTTTT. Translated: CASQDTGELFF.